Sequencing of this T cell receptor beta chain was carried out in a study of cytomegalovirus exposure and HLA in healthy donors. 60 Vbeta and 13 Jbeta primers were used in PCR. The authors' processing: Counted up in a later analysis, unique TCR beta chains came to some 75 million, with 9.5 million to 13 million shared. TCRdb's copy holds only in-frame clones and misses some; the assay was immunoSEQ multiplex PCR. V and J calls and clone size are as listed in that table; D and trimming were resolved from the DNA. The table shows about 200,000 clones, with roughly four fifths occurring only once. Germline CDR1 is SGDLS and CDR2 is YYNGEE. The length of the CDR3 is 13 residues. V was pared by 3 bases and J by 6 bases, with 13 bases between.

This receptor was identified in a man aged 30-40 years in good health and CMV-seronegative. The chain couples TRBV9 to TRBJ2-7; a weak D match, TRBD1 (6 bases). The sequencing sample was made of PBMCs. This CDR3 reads CASSAGQRSEQYF. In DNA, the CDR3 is TGTGCCAGCAGCGCCGGACAGCGGTCCGAGCAGTACTTC.